The 29 T cell receptor beta chains below come from one sample, sequenced in a study of regulatory T cells in long-lasting Graves disease. The TCR beta library used iRepertoire HTBI primers with Arm-PCR amplification of CDR3. MiXCR, run by TCRdb on the multiplex PCR reads, gives a single entry per CDR3 protein. Counted here are hundreds of thousands of distinct CDR3 sequences, around 20% occurring once; the ten biggest clones make up about 8.3%. Regarding time point: persistent/refractory GD, antithyroid drugs over 5 years with positive TRAb. Making the TCR library involved RNA that had been extracted from PBMCs. The sample consisted of peripheral blood mononuclear cells (PBMCs), taken when the disease was refractory, from a patient treated with antithyroid drugs. These receptor sequences come from a female donor with Graves disease.

This clonotype was recorded at least ten times. The chain couples TRBV7-2 to TRBJ2-7; D tentatively reads TRBD1 or TRBD2 (5 bases each). The germline CDR1 and CDR2 sequences are SGHTA and FQGNSA. V was cut by 3 bases and J by 4 bases, with 10 bases left in between. This CDR3 comprises 13 residues. CDR3 sequence (DNA): TGTGCCAGCAGCTTCCGGGACGGTTACGAGCAGTACTTC. This gives the protein CASSFRDGYEQYF.

The chain recombines TRBV6-2 or TRBV6-3 with TRBJ2-5, with 11 nucleotides matching TRBD2. Germline CDR1 is MNHEY and CDR2 is SVGEGT. V lost 6 bases to trimming and J lost 2 bases; unmatched junction nucleotides: 8. The CDR3 runs to 16 residues. The CDR3 here is CASRRTSGRRQETQYF. The CDR3 DNA follows: TGTGCCAGCAGGCGCACTAGCGGGAGACGACAAGAGACCCAGTACTTC.

About this clonotype: This sequence may be a read error, since a much larger clone differs from it by one base. This chain uses TRBV20-1 with TRBJ2-5; no firm D call. The CDR3 length is 12 residues. CDR1 is DFQATT, CDR2 SNEGSKA, per germline (reference sequence). V was pared by 5 bases and J by 3 bases, with 10 bases between. CDR3 nucleotides: TGCAGTGCTCAAGACCGAGAAGAGACCCAGTACTTC. This encodes CSAQDREETQYF.

Ten or more counts support this clonotype. The chain is built from TRBV14 and TRBJ1-1; D uncertain. Germline CDR1 reads SGHDN; CDR2 reads FVKESK. V lost 2 bases and J lost 7, with 11 bases in between. The CDR3 length is 13 residues. The CDR3 DNA sequence: TGTGCCAGCAGCCAAAGCTATAGATATGAAGCTTTCTTT. Its protein is CASSQSYRYEAFF.

This clonotype came up many times. The gene calls are TRBV12-3 or TRBV12-4 and TRBJ1-6, with D uncertain. V was cut by 3 bases and J by 5 bases, with 8 bases left in between. The CDR3 is 14 residues long. The CDR3 DNA reads as TGTGCCAGCAGTTTCGGCAGCCATAATTCACCCCTCCACTTT. Its protein is CASSFGSHNSPLHF.

The genes are TRBV30 and TRBJ1-1, with D unclear. This CDR3 spans 15 amino acids. V was pared by 1 base and J by 7 bases, with 19 bases between. CDR1 and CDR2 (germline): GTSNPN, SVGIG (reference sequence). The CDR3 nucleotides read TGTGCCTGGAGTGCCCCTGAGCGAGCGGGGAGTGAAGCTTTCTTT. Its translation is CAWSAPERAGSEAFF.

The gene calls are TRBV2 and TRBJ2-4, with TRBD1 matching over 8 bases. The V gene end was trimmed by 3 bases and the J gene end by 0 bases; junction bases not matched to a gene: 7. The CDR3 is 17 residues long. Germline V gene sequence: CDR1 SNHLY, CDR2 FYNNEI. DNA for the CDR3: TGTGCCAGCAGTGAGGATAAAGGGACAGGAGCCAAAAACATTCAGTACTTC. It translates to CASSEDKGTGAKNIQYF.

This clonotype appeared many times. This chain connects TRBV10-1 to TRBJ2-5; D is possibly TRBD1 (6 bases). Trimming removed 7 bases from V and 5 bases from J, with 11 bases in between. Looked up from germline, CDR1 is WNHNN and CDR2 is SYGVQD (reference sequence). The CDR3 has 12 amino acids. The CDR3 spells CASTRGWETQYF. The CDR3 DNA reads TGCGCCAGCACCAGGGGTTGGGAGACCCAGTACTTC.

This clonotype was found many times. The CDR3 DNA reads as TGTGCCAGCAGTTTATCCGGGACAGGGCGTGAAGCTTTCTTT. This codes for CASSLSGTGREAFF. The chain couples TRBV28 to TRBJ1-1, with 9 bases fitting TRBD1. J lost 7 bases, V lost 1 base, and 4 bases had no gene match. Germline V lookup: CDR1 MDHEN, CDR2 SYDVKM. CDR3 size: 14 residues.

The chain carries TRBV5-1 and TRBJ2-3; 9 bases are a match to TRBD1. With 4 bases clipped from V and 5 bases from J, the junction kept 11 bases outside the gene matches. The germline V gene has CDR1 SGHRS and CDR2 YFSETQ. The CDR3 runs 16 residues. The CDR3 bases are TGCGCCAGCAGCCCGTCCGGGACAGGGTTTGGAGATACGCAGTATTTT. The encoded protein is CASSPSGTGFGDTQYF.

This clonotype was found many times. J is TRBJ1-2 and V is TRBV20-1, with 7 bases aligning to TRBD1. Germline values: CDR1 DFQATT, CDR2 SNEGSKA (reference sequence). The ends lost 7 bases at V and 4 bases at J; junction bases unmatched: 9. The CDR3 is 13 amino acids. The DNA of the CDR3 is TGCAGTGTCCTCCCCCAGGGGGTCTATGGCTACACCTTC. Amino acids: CSVLPQGVYGYTF.

The sample holds many counts of this clonotype. The gene calls are TRBV28 and TRBJ2-7, with a tentative D call TRBD2 (5 bases). CDR1 is MDHEN, CDR2 SYDVKM, per germline. This CDR3 is built from 13 residues. Deletions cut 6 bases from V and 2 bases from J, with 11 bases between. DNA for the CDR3: TGTGCCAGCAGGGCGGGTTTCCCCTACGAGCAGTACTTC. Amino acids: CASRAGFPYEQYF.

In this sample, this clonotype turned up a few times. This chain uses TRBV10-3 with TRBJ1-1; D perhaps matches TRBD1 (6 bases). V gave up 10 bases and J gave up 4 bases, with 16 bases separating them. The CDR3 contains 13 residues. Germline CDR1 and CDR2: ENHRY and SYGVKD. CDR3 residues: CATRRPGATEAFF. CDR3 bases: TGTGCCACCCGGCGGCCAGGGGCCACTGAAGCTTTCTTT.

This clonotype occurred many times. The chain links TRBV6-1 to TRBJ2-7; TRBD2 matches 11 bases. The CDR3 is 18 amino acids. Trimming removed 6 bases from V and 2 bases from J; junction bases left unmatched: 15. The V gene's germline CDR1 is MNHNS and CDR2 SASEGT. In nucleotides, the CDR3 is TGTGCCAGCAGCAAAACTAGCGGGAGAACCCCAACCGCCTACGAGCAGTACTTC. It is translated as CASSKTSGRTPTAYEQYF.

The rearrangement joins TRBV9 to TRBJ2-2; D not certain. The germline V gene has CDR1 SGDLS and CDR2 YYNGEE. This CDR3 region has 13 residues. Trimming took off 5 bases at V and 2 bases at J, with 7 bases between the two ends. The CDR3: CASRRSNTGELFF. Here the CDR3 DNA reads TGTGCCAGCAGGAGGAGCAACACCGGGGAGCTGTTTTTT.

Ten or more counts support this clonotype. The chain uses TRBV29-1 and TRBJ2-7; TRBD2 matches 12 bases. Trimming took 3 bases from V and 2 from J; bases not matched to a gene: 5. The CDR3 sequence is 15 residues long. Germline lookup yields CDR1 SQVTM and CDR2 ANQGSEA. The CDR3 region has the DNA TGCAGCGTTGATGCTAGCGGGAGGGCCCCCTACGAGCAGTACTTC. It encodes CSVDASGRAPYEQYF.

The CDR3 sequence is CASSNRPNGDRSQYF. The CDR3 nucleotides are TGCGCCAGCAGCAATCGGCCTAACGGAGACCGCTCCCAGTACTTC. V gene TRBV5-1 combines with J gene TRBJ2-7, with D uncertain. Trimming stripped 4 bases from V and 10 bases from J, with 24 bases between. Germline assignment: CDR1 SGHRS and CDR2 YFSETQ. The CDR3 has 15 residues.

The table lists this clonotype with a few counts. This sequence joins TRBV6-1 and TRBJ2-7; TRBD2 matches at 8 bases. The junction had 14 bases not matched to a gene; V was cut back by 7 bases and J by 0 bases. CDR1 and CDR2 (germline): MNHNS, SASEGT. This CDR3 comprises 17 residues. The CDR3 reads CASNGDYGGGSSYEQYF. As DNA, the CDR3 is TGTGCCAGCAACGGTGATTACGGGGGGGGGAGCTCCTACGAGCAGTACTTC.

This clonotype was picked up many times. V usage is TRBV29-1 and J usage is TRBJ1-1; 10 bases map to TRBD1. The CDR3 contains 14 residues. Trimming removed 3 bases from V and 0 bases from J; junction bases left unmatched: 1. CDR1 SQVTM and CDR2 ANQGSEA come from the germline V gene. The CDR3 loop is CSVETGGMNTEAFF. The CDR3, as DNA: TGCAGCGTTGAGACAGGGGGCATGAACACTGAAGCTTTCTTT.

This clonotype has just a few counts. The V call is TRBV19, the J call TRBJ2-7, with D possibly matching TRBD1 (6 bases). The V and J ends lost 1 base and 2 bases respectively, with 12 bases between them. The germline V gene encodes CDR1 LNHDA and CDR2 SQIVND (reference sequence). The CDR3 covers 15 residues. Here the CDR3 DNA reads TGTGCCAGTAGTATAGCCACGGACAGCACCTACGAGCAGTACTTC. This gives the protein CASSIATDSTYEQYF. The full variable domain, with the rest looked up from reference TRBV19 and TRBJ2-7, is DGGITQSPKYLFRKEGQNVTLSCEQNLNHDAMYWYRQDPGQGLRLIYYSQIVNDFQKGDIAEGYSVSREKKESFPLTVTSAQKNPTAFYLCASSIATDSTYEQYFGPGTRLTVT.

The sample holds a few counts of this clonotype. This chain joins TRBV24-1 and TRBJ2-2, with 7 positions matching TRBD1. The CDR3 consists of 17 residues. The J segment lost 8 bases and the V segment lost 3 bases, leaving 14 bases of the junction unmatched. Germline-derived CDR1 and CDR2 are KGHDR and SFDVKD. The CDR3 DNA is TGTGCCACCAGTGATCCGCCGGGCCAGGGGGTTAGAGGGGAGCTGTTTTTT. Translation gives CATSDPPGQGVRGELFF.

V is TRBV6-5 and J is TRBJ2-7, with D hard to call. Germline values: CDR1 MNHEY, CDR2 SVGAGI. This CDR3 comprises 12 residues. Trimming stripped 2 bases from V and 6 bases from J, with 8 bases between. The CDR3 sequence is CASSYPPVEQYF. DNA for the CDR3: TGTGCCAGCAGTTACCCCCCTGTCGAGCAGTACTTC.

This clonotype showed up many times. The chain employs TRBV2 and TRBJ1-2, with D maybe TRBD1 (6 bases). V gave up 1 base and J gave up 7 bases, with 16 bases separating them. CDR1 and CDR2 (germline): SNHLY, FYNNEI. This CDR3 region has 15 residues. The CDR3 loop is CASSEEGQFSSGYTF. DNA of the CDR3: TGTGCCAGCAGTGAAGAAGGACAGTTCTCGAGTGGCTACACCTTC.

This clonotype was detected only a few times. The chain combines TRBV30 with TRBJ2-5; D might be TRBD1 or TRBD2, each matching 5 bases. The CDR3 consists of 14 residues. V was clipped by 4 bases and J by 5 bases, with 17 bases between them. The germline gives CDR1 GTSNPN, CDR2 SVGIG (reference sequence). The CDR3 DNA reads TGTGCCTGGAAATACCCGGGGACGGTGGAGACCCAGTACTTC. This gives the protein CAWKYPGTVETQYF.

In its sample, this clonotype was seen a few times. The chain is built from TRBV7-9 and TRBJ1-1; D ambiguous. The V gene's germline CDR1 is SEHNR and CDR2 FQNEAQ (reference sequence). CDR3 length equals 14 residues. With 5 bases removed from V and 2 bases from J, the gap between germline ends came to 12 bases. CDR3 sequence reads: CASSITRVNTEAFF. As DNA, the CDR3 is TGTGCCAGCAGCATTACTCGGGTAAACACTGAAGCTTTCTTT.

There are many counts of this clonotype. This chain joins TRBV28 and TRBJ1-5; 8 bases align to TRBD1. V gave up 2 bases and J gave up 6 bases; unmatched junction bases: 6. The germline V gene has CDR1 MDHEN and CDR2 SYDVKM. The CDR3 runs to 15 residues. CDR3 residues: CASSLPGTGGQPQHF. The CDR3 coding sequence is TGTGCCAGCAGTTTACCCGGGACAGGAGGTCAGCCCCAGCATTTT.

This clonotype was observed many times. This sequence joins TRBV7-2 and TRBJ1-2; D is uncertain. The V gene's germline CDR1 is SGHTA and CDR2 FQGNSA. V was trimmed by 2 bases and J by 4 bases, leaving 8 bases between them. The CDR3 is made up of 13 amino acids. The DNA for the CDR3 is TGTGCCAGCAGCTTATCGCAGATCTATGGCTACACCTTC. This gives the protein CASSLSQIYGYTF.

The gene calls are TRBV28 and TRBJ2-1; 12 bases map to TRBD2. Germline lookup yields CDR1 MDHEN and CDR2 SYDVKM. CDR3 length: 15 amino acids. The ends lost 6 bases at V and 5 bases at J; junction bases unmatched: 5. The CDR3 is CASRLLAGGNNEQFF. DNA of the CDR3: TGTGCCAGCAGGTTACTAGCGGGAGGAAACAATGAGCAGTTCTTC.

There are many counts of this clonotype. The rearrangement uses TRBV20-1 and TRBJ2-4, with 10 bases that match TRBD2. From germline, CDR1 is DFQATT and CDR2 SNEGSKA (reference sequence). This CDR3 has 13 residues. V lost 5 bases and J lost 10; bases outside the gene matches: 8. This CDR3 reads CSALLAGVGIQYF. CDR3 nucleotides: TGCAGTGCTCTTCTAGCGGGAGTTGGTATTCAGTACTTC.